These T cell receptor beta chains were read from a single sample in a study of human T cells and chemical hapten exposure. TCRdb called the RACE reads again in MiXCR, with one record for every CDR3 protein. This table holds 60,000 to 75,000 distinct CDR3 sequences, about 6.7% found once. The sample was whole blood, taken in connection with sensitization to the hapten diphenylcyclopropenone (DPC). The receptors stem from a woman aged 30 to 39 with alopecia areata. Some clones in this sample may be carry-over from other donors' samples. The CDR3 runs from the conserved cysteine through the conserved F or W. Clone size is given for some rows only: seen once, a few or many times, or a class if the clone is expanded.

clone size | J gene | CDR3 length | V gene | CDR3 protein
many | TRBJ1-1 | 16 | TRBV5-1 | CASSPSGGGRNTEAFF
many | TRBJ2-7 | 17 | TRBV13 | CASSGYRQGRHPDEQYF
many | TRBJ2-5 | 13 | TRBV7-7 | CASSVSGVETQYF
many | TRBJ2-1 | 13 | TRBV20-1 | CSATYTDNNEQFF
NA | TRBJ2-3 | 14 | TRBV5-1 | CASSLDRGTDTQYF
NA | TRBJ1-1 | 16 | TRBV12-3/TRBV12-4 | CASSLSRGGRRAEAFF
many | TRBJ2-1 | 12 | TRBV10-3 | CAISYDAYEQFF
many | TRBJ2-7 | 14 | TRBV13 | CASSPTGYRGEQYF
many | TRBJ1-1 | 13 | TRBV5-1 | CASSLEVETEAFF
many | TRBJ2-2 | 17 | TRBV12-3/TRBV12-4 | CASSLSRGGADTGELFF
few | TRBJ1-2 | 14 | TRBV6-2/TRBV6-3 | CASGRTGFNYGYTF
many | TRBJ1-1 | 12 | TRBV6-5 | CASGPRRVGAFF
NA | TRBJ1-2 | 15 | TRBV4-1 | CASSQDLTGRYGYTF
many | TRBJ1-6 | 16 | TRBV3-1 | CASSLQLLGSNSPLHF
NA | TRBJ1-1 | 14 | TRBV2 | CASRRQAYYTEAFF
many | TRBJ2-3 | 16 | TRBV20-1 | CSARDFGVSNTDTQYF
many | TRBJ1-5 | 15 | TRBV2 | CASSVGTVDDQPQHF
many | TRBJ2-3 | 18 | TRBV4-2 | CASSQEGAGGVSTDTQYF
many | TRBJ2-7 | 12 | TRBV6-2/TRBV6-3 | CAISRTSYEQYF
few | TRBJ2-5 | 13 | TRBV7-8 | CASTGQNQETQYF
many | TRBJ1-2 | 15 | TRBV11-2 | CASSPDIIGRDGYTF
many | TRBJ2-7 | 15 | TRBV5-6 | CASSTWASGGHEQYF
few | TRBJ2-3 | 15 | TRBV6-1 | CASSGPGGDPDTQYF
NA | TRBJ2-1 | 11 | TRBV6-1 | CASSKYNEQFF
many | TRBJ1-2 | 16 | TRBV29-1 | CSVDALPGRANYGYTF
many | TRBJ2-2 | 17 | TRBV12-3/TRBV12-4 | CASSTTLGPPRGGELFF
many | TRBJ1-1 | 12 | TRBV5-6 | CASSFGNTEAFF
many | TRBJ2-5 | 13 | TRBV30 | CAWSVRRAETQYF
many | TRBJ2-1 | 18 | TRBV4-1 | CASSVQDFIGGGYNEQFF
many | TRBJ1-5 | 13 | TRBV7-2 | CASSPLYNQPQHF
many | TRBJ2-7 | 15 | TRBV5-6 | CASSIARTGSEEQYF
many | TRBJ1-1 | 12 | TRBV29-1 | CSVGQGGTEAFF
many | TRBJ1-1 | 15 | TRBV28 | CASSRRDTVNTEAFF
many | TRBJ1-1 | 16 | TRBV6-5 | CASSYGYGTANTEAFF
many | TRBJ2-7 | 13 | TRBV12-3/TRBV12-4 | CASTKTGSYEQYF
many | TRBJ1-5 | 12 | TRBV10-1 | CASGTGGQPQHF
many | TRBJ1-6 | 11 | TRBV5-1 | CASSLDGPLHF
many | TRBJ1-1 | 12 | TRBV12-3/TRBV12-4 | CASSFLGAEAFF
many | TRBJ2-6 | 16 | TRBV7-8 | CASSSRQGSGANVLTF
many | TRBJ1-1 | 12 | TRBV12-5 | CASALGWTEAFF
many | TRBJ1-1 | 15 | TRBV5-1 | CASSSQGDLNTEAFF
many | TRBJ2-7 | 14 | TRBV18 | CASSTGLPSYEQYF
few | TRBJ2-6 | 14 | TRBV6-6 | CATGSYGVANVLTF
many | TRBJ1-5 | 12 | TRBV19 | CASNSPNQPQHF
NA | TRBJ1-1 | 13 | TRBV7-2 | CASSYRLNTEAFF
NA | TRBJ2-1 | 18 | TRBV30 | CAWKGTGWTGGPYNEQFF
many | TRBJ2-6 | 14 | TRBV29-1 | CSVHGGSGANVLTF
NA | TRBJ2-1 | 15 | TRBV6-4 | CASSGTSGGANEQFF
many | TRBJ1-1 | 14 | TRBV6-6 | CASSYSPGSTEAFF
medium-sized | TRBJ1-6 | 14 | TRBV7-2 | CASSPREGNSPLHF
many | TRBJ1-2 | 13 | TRBV20-1 | CSARDGNSYGYTF
few | TRBJ1-1 | 13 | TRBV20-1 | CSARDLRGTEAFF
NA | TRBJ2-5 | 15 | TRBV5-4 | CASSFQRGVQETQYF
many | TRBJ1-6 | 13 | TRBV3-1 | CASGSSYNSPLHF
many | TRBJ2-3 | 16 | TRBV18 | CASSPPGSRTTDTQYF
NA | TRBJ2-3 | 10 | TRBV20-1 | CSPWGDTQYF
many | TRBJ2-2 | 15 | TRBV3-1 | CASSRRASYTGELFF